A selection of T cell receptor beta chains follows, all from one sample in a study of T cells in Graves' hyperthyroidism and ophthalmopathy. MiXCR was run by TCRdb on the multiplex PCR reads, yielding one entry per CDR3 protein. The data show some 740,000 distinct CDR3 sequences, 14% seen once. The sample consisted of blood. The receptor set was obtained from a woman aged 18-29 years with Graves' hyperthyroidism. Both conserved end residues are part of each CDR3. The D gene is left open where the match is weak. Not every row has a clone size; where given, it reads once, few, many or a size class.

clone_size j_call v_call d_call cdr3_nt cdr3_aa
many TRBJ2-1 TRBV20-1 TRBD2 TGCAGTGCACAGACTAGCGTCAAGGGCAATGAGCAGTTCTTC CSAQTSVKGNEQFF
- TRBJ2-7 TRBV13 TRBD1 TGTGCCAGCAGTCAACGGGACAGGGGATACTACGAGCAGTACTTC CASSQRDRGYYEQYF
- TRBJ2-5 TRBV5-1 TRBD1 TGCGCCAGCAGGGGACAGGGGCAGACCCAGTACTTC CASRGQGQTQYF
many TRBJ1-4 TRBV20-1 - TGCAGTGCTAGGATTCACGAAAAACTGTTTTTT CSARIHEKLFF
many TRBJ2-7 TRBV20-1 - TGCAGTGCTAGAGAAGGGGCGGGGACTGTCTACGAGCAGTACTTC CSAREGAGTVYEQYF
- TRBJ2-2 TRBV7-9 - TGTGCCAGCAGCCCTAACTGGGGGGCCGGGGAGCTGTTTTTT CASSPNWGAGELFF
many TRBJ2-1 TRBV11-1 - TGTGCCAGCAAGATGGGGGGCCTGCTCTACAATGAGCAGTTCTTC CASKMGGLLYNEQFF
few TRBJ2-7 TRBV20-1 - TGCATCGGAGGTCCGTGGGGCGACCGGGACGACGAGCAGTACTTC CIGGPWGDRDDEQYF
many TRBJ2-7 TRBV6-5 TRBD1 TGTGCCAGCAGTTACGCGGGACAGGGTAGCAACGAGCAGTACTTC CASSYAGQGSNEQYF
- TRBJ2-1 TRBV5-6 TRBD2 TGTGCCAGCACCCTCGGAGTCGGGGGGGACGGCGATGAGCAGTCCTTC CASTLGVGGDGDEQSF
many TRBJ1-2 TRBV28 - TGTGCCAGCAGAGTCAACCGACCCTTGGAAGGCTACACCTTC CASRVNRPLEGYTF
many TRBJ2-7 TRBV28 TRBD2 TGTGCCAGCAGTCCCTGGACTAGCGGGATTTCGACCTACGAGCAGTACTTC CASSPWTSGISTYEQYF
many TRBJ2-7 TRBV6-2/TRBV6-3 - TGTGCCAGCAGTTCACAGGGCGAGCAGTACTTC CASSSQGEQYF
many TRBJ2-7 TRBV5-5 - TGTGCCAGCAGCTTGGTTCGGTTCTACGAGCAGTACTTC CASSLVRFYEQYF
many TRBJ2-3 TRBV7-9 TRBD2 TGTGCCAGCAGCTTAGCGCCTAGCGGGGTTAGCACAGATACGCAGTATTTT CASSLAPSGVSTDTQYF
few TRBJ2-5 TRBV30 - TGTGCCTGGAGTGTACAGCTATACGGCGAGACCCAGTACTTC CAWSVQLYGETQYF
many TRBJ2-1 TRBV20-1 TRBD2 TGCAGTGCTCAAACGACGGGGGTTAGCGGGAAAAATGAGCAGTTCTTC CSAQTTGVSGKNEQFF
many TRBJ1-1 TRBV12-3/TRBV12-4 - TGTGCCAGCACCATAAACACTGAAGCTTTCTTT CASTINTEAFF
many TRBJ1-2 TRBV27 - TGTGCCAGCAGTTTAAGCGGACAGCCGTATGGCTACACCTTC CASSLSGQPYGYTF
many TRBJ1-2 TRBV28 - TGTGCCAGCAGTTTAAAGGCCAGCTCGTATGGCTACACCTTC CASSLKASSYGYTF
many TRBJ2-7 TRBV11-2 - TGTGCCACCTCGGACAGCGAGGTGCAGTACTTC CATSDSEVQYF
many TRBJ2-7 TRBV11-2 TRBD2 TGTGCCAGCAGCTTAGGTGTAGCGGGTCCCTACGAGCAGTACTTC CASSLGVAGPYEQYF
many TRBJ1-2 TRBV20-1 - TGCAGTGCTAGAGTGGCCAGTACCGTCTATGGCTACACCTTC CSARVASTVYGYTF
few TRBJ2-1 TRBV7-9 TRBD1 TGTGCCAGCAGAATGGACAGGGGTAATGAGCAGTTCTTC CASRMDRGNEQFF
few TRBJ1-3 TRBV20-1 - TGCAGTGCAACACACACCCTCGGGGGGATGGGAAACACCATATATTTT CSATHTLGGMGNTIYF
many TRBJ1-4 TRBV20-1 - TGCAGTGCTAGAGCAGAGGTTAGGACCATCCGGCGAAACGAAAAACTGTTTTTT CSARAEVRTIRRNEKLFF
- TRBJ2-5 TRBV7-3 TRBD2 TGTGCCAGCAGCTTAAGCGGGAGGGAAGAGACCCAGTACTTC CASSLSGREETQYF
many TRBJ2-2 TRBV7-9 TRBD1 TGTGCCAGCAGCCAGCCGGGACAGGGTCCTCCGAACACCGGGGAGCTGTTTTTT CASSQPGQGPPNTGELFF
few TRBJ2-1 TRBV7-2 - TGTGCCAGCAGCCAATCGTTCTGGGGGCGCAATGAGCAGTTCTTC CASSQSFWGRNEQFF